These 5 T cell receptor beta chains came from one sample sequenced in a study of OX40 agonist ivuxolimab in advanced cancers. Profiling relied on immunoSEQ multiplex PCR, and the TCRdb table lists in-frame clones only, not all of them. This table holds some 100,000 clones, 80% to 95% found once. Sequencing used CD4+ or CD8+ T cells sorted from blood, obtained in a trial of the OX40 agonist ivuxolimab. Source of these receptors: an adult with an advanced solid tumor such as melanoma, head and neck, liver or kidney cancer.

This clone has a single count. V usage is TRBV28 and J usage is TRBJ2-5; unclear D gene. V lost 5 bases and J 4 bases, leaving 17 bases between the germline ends. Germline V gene lookup returns CDR1 MDHEN and CDR2 SYDVKM. The CDR3 covers 15 residues. The CDR3 bases are TGTGCCAGCAGTCCCCCGGACGAGCCTCCAGAGACCCAGTACTTC. Its protein product is CASSPPDEPPETQYF.

This chain connects TRBV6-5 to TRBJ1-3; TRBD1 is a possible D gene (6 bases). This CDR3 is built from 15 residues. CDR1 is MNHEY, CDR2 SVGAGI, per germline. Trimming removed 2 bases at V and 4 bases at J, with 12 bases between. CDR3 residues: CASSYGWGPGNTIYF. CDR3 nucleotide sequence: TGTGCCAGCAGTTACGGATGGGGGCCCGGAAACACCATATATTTT.

The chain has TRBV19 and TRBJ2-5, with TRBD2 identical over 7 bases. Germline V gene data show CDR1 as LNHDA and CDR2 as SQIVND (reference sequence). The trim removed 3 bases at V and 3 bases at J, leaving 4 bases unmatched. The CDR3 has 14 amino acids. CDR3 sequence reads: CASSIWGREETQYF. DNA for the CDR3: TGTGCCAGTAGTATCTGGGGGAGGGAAGAGACCCAGTACTTC.

J is TRBJ1-2 and V is TRBV29-1, with a weak D call TRBD1 (6 bases). CDR3 length: 15 residues. Germline CDR1 is SQVTM and CDR2 is ANQGSEA. Deletions cut 3 bases from V and 0 bases from J, with 14 bases between. The CDR3 sequence: CSVDPDSTPNYGYTF. The CDR3 region has the DNA TGCAGCGTTGACCCGGACAGCACTCCTAACTATGGCTACACCTTC.

This clone occurred once. V gene TRBV19 combines with J gene TRBJ1-5; weak D call: TRBD1 (6 bases). The CDR3 is 15 residues long. From germline, CDR1 is LNHDA and CDR2 SQIVND (reference sequence). Deletions cut 3 bases from V and 1 base from J, with 10 bases between. The CDR3 loop reads CASSMSGGSNQPQHF. CDR3 bases: TGTGCCAGTAGTATGTCGGGGGGCAGCAATCAGCCCCAGCATTTT.